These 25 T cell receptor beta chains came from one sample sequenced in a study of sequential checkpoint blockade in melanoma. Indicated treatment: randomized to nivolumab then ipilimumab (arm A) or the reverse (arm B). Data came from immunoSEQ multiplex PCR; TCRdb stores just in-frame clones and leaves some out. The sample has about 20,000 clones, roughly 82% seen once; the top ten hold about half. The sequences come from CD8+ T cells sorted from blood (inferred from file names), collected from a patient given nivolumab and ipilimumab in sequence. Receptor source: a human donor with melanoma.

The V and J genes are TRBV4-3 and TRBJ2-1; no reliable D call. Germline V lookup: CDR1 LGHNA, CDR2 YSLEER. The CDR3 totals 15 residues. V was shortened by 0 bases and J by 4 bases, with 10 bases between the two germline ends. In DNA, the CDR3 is TGCGCCAGCAGCCAAGATGCACAGAAATACAATGAGCAGTTCTTC. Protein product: CASSQDAQKYNEQFF.

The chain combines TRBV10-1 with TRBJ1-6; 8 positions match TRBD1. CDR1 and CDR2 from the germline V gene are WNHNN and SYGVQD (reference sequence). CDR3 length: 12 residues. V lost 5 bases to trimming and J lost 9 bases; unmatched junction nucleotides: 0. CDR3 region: CASSTGGSPLHF. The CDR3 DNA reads TGCGCCAGCAGTACAGGGGGTTCACCCCTCCACTTT.

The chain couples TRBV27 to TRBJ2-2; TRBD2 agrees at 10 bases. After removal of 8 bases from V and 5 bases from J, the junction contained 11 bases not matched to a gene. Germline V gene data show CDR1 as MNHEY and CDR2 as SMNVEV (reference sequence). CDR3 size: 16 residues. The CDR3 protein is CASGRVASGGTGELFF. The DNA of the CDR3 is TGTGCCAGCGGTCGGGTGGCTAGCGGGGGTACCGGGGAGCTGTTTTTT.

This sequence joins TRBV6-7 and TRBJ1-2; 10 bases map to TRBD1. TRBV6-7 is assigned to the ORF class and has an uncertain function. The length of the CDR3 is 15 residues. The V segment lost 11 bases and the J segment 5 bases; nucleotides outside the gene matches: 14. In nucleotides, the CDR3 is TGTGCCTCTCTTGACAGGGGGCAACAGAGGTATGGCTACACCTTC. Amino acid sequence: CASLDRGQQRYGYTF.

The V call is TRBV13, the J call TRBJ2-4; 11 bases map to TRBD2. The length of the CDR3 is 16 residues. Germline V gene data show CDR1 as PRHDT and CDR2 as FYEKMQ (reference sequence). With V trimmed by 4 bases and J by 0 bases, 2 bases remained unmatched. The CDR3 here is CASSSGLAGAKNIQYF. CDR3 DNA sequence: TGTGCCAGCAGCTCCGGACTAGCGGGAGCCAAAAACATTCAGTACTTC.

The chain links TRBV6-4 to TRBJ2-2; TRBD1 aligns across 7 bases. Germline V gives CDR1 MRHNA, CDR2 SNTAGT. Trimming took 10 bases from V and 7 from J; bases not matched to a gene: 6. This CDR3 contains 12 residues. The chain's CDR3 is CAKRGLGGELFF. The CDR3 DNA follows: TGTGCCAAGAGGGGGCTCGGCGGGGAGCTGTTTTTT.

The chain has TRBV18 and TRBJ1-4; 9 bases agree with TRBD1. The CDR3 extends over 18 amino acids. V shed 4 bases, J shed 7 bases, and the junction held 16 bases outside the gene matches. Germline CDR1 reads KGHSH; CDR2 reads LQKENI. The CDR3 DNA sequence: TGTGCCAGCTCACTAACGGCGCGGACAGGGGTAGCTTTTGAAAAACTGTTTTTT. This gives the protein CASSLTARTGVAFEKLFF.

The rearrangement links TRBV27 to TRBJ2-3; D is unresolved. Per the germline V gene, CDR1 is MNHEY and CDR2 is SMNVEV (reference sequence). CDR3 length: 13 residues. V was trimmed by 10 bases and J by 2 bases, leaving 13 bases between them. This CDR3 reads CATNSELTDTQYF. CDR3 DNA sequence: TGTGCCACCAACTCCGAACTCACAGATACGCAGTATTTT.

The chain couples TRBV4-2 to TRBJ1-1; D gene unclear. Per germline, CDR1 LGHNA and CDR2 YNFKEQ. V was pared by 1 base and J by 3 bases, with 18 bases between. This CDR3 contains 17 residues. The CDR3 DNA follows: TGTGCCAGCAGCCAAGTGATCGGGGTTTACGAGGACACTGAAGCTTTCTTT. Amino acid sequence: CASSQVIGVYEDTEAFF.

The CDR3 nucleotides read TGTGCCAGCAGTCCCCCCGAGAAGAACACCGGGGAGCTGTTTTTT. It encodes CASSPPEKNTGELFF. The rearrangement joins TRBV7-9 to TRBJ2-2; D is unresolved. V was cut by 6 bases and J by 1 base, with 12 bases left in between. The CDR3 runs to 15 residues. Looked up from germline, CDR1 is SEHNR and CDR2 is FQNEAQ (reference sequence). Full variable domain (remainder filled in from reference TRBV7-9 and TRBJ2-2): DTGVSQNPRHKITKRGQNVTFRCDPISEHNRLYWYRQTLGQGPEFLTYFQNEAQLEKSRLLSDRFSAERPKGSFSTLEIQRTEQGDSAMYLCASSPPEKNTGELFFGEGSRLTVL.

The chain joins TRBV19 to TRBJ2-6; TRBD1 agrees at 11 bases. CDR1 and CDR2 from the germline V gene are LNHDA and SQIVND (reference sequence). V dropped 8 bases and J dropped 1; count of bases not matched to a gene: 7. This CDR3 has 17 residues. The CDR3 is CASWTGGVLSGANVLTF. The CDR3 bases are TGTGCCAGTTGGACAGGGGGCGTCTTATCTGGGGCCAACGTCCTGACTTTC. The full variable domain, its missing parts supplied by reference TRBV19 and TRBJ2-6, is DGGITQSPKYLFRKEGQNVTLSCEQNLNHDAMYWYRQDPGQGLRLIYYSQIVNDFQKGDIAEGYSVSREKKESFPLTVTSAQKNPTAFYLCASWTGGVLSGANVLTFGAGSRLTVL.

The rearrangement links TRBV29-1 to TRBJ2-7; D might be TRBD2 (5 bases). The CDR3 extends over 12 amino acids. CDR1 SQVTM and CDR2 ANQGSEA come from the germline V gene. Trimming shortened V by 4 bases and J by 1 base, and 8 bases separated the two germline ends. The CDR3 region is CSVVANSYEQYF. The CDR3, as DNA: TGCAGCGTTGTAGCGAATTCCTACGAGCAGTACTTC.

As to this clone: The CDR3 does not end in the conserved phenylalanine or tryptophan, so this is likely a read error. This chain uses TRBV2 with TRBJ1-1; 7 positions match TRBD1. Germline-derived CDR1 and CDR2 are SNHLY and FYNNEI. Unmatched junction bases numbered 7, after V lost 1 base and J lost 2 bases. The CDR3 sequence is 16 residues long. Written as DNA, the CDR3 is TGTGCCAGCAGTGAAGGAGGACAGGCTTATAACACTGAAGCTTTCATT. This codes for CASSEGGQAYNTEAFI.

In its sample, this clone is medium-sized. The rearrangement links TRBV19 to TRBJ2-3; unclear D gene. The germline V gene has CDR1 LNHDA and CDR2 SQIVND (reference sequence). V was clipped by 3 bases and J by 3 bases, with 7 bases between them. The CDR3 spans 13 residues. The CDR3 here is CASSITGTDTQYF. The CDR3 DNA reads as TGTGCCAGTAGTATTACCGGGACAGATACGCAGTATTTT.

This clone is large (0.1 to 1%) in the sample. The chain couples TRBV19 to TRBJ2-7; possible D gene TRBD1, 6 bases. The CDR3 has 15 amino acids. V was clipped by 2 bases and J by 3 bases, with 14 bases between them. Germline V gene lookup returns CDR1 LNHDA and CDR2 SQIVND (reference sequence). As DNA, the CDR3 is TGTGCCAGTAGTATATCGTCCGGACAGTACTACGAGCAGTACTTC. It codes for CASSISSGQYYEQYF.

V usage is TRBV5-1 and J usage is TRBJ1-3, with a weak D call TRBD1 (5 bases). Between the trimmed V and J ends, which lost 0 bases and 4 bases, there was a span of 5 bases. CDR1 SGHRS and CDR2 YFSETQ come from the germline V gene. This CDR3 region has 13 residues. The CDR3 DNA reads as TGCGCCAGCAGCTTGGGACAGGGAAACACCATATATTTT. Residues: CASSLGQGNTIYF. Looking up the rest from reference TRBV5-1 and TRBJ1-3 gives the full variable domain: KAGVTQTPRYLIKTRGQQVTLSCSPISGHRSVSWYQQTPGQGLQFLFEYFSETQRNKGNFPGRFSGRQFSNSRSEMNVSTLELGDSALYLCASSLGQGNTIYFGEGSWLTVV.

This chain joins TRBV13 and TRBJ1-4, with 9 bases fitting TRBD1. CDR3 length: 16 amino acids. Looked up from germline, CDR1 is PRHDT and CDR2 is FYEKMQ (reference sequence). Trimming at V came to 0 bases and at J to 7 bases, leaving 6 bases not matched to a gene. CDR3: CASSLGRRTGVEKLFF. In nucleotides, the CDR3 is TGTGCCAGCAGCTTAGGCCGACGGACAGGGGTTGAAAAACTGTTTTTT. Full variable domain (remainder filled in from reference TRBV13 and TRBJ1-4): AAGVIQSPRHLIKEKRETATLKCYPIPRHDTVYWYQQGPGQDPQFLISFYEKMQSDKGSIPDRFSAQQFSDYHSELNMSSLELGDSALYFCASSLGRRTGVEKLFFGSGTQLSVL.

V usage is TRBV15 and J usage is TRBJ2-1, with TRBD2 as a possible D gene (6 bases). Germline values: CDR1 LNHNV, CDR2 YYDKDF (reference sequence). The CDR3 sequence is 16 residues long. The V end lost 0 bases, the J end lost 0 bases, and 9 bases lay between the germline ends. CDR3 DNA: TGTGCCACCAGCAGAGATCGGGGGAGCTCCTACAATGAGCAGTTCTTC. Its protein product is CATSRDRGSSYNEQFF. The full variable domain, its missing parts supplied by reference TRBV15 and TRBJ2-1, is DAMVIQNPRYQVTQFGKPVTLSCSQTLNHNVMYWYQQKSSQAPKLLFHYYDKDFNNEADTPDNFQSRRPNTSFCFLDIRSPGLGDTAMYLCATSRDRGSSYNEQFFGPGTRLTVL.

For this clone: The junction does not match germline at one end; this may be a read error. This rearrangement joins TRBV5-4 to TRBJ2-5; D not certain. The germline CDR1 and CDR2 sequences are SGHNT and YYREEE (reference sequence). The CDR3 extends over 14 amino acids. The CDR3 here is CASSLGSSPKTQYF. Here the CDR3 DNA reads TGTGCCAGCAGTTTGGGTAGCTCGCCAAAGACCCAGTACTTC.

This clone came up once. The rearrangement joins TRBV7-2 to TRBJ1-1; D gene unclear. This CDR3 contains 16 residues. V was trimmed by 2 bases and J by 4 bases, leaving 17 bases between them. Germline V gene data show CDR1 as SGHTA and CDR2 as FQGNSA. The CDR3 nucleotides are TGTGCCAGCAGCTTATCGGCAGGTGAGTTGGGCACTGAAGCTTTCTTT. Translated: CASSLSAGELGTEAFF.

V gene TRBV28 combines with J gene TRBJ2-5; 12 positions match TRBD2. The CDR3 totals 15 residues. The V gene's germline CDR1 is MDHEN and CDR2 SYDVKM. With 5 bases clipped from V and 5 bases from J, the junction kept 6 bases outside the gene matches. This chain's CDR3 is CASSRLAGAGETQYF. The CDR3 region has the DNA TGTGCCAGCAGTCGACTAGCGGGGGCGGGGGAGACCCAGTACTTC.

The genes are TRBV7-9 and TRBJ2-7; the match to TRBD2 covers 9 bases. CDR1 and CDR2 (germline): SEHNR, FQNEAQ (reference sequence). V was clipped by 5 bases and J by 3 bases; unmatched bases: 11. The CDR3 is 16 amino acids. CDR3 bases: TGTGCCAGCAGCCAAGCGGCGGGGACTAGCAGCTACGAGCAGTACTTC. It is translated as CASSQAAGTSSYEQYF.

In nucleotides, the CDR3 is TGTGCCAGCAGTTTATCCCCAGGACCTCTGGAGGCCCAGCATTTT. Its translation: CASSLSPGPLEAQHF. The chain combines TRBV27 with TRBJ1-5; D is uncertain. Between the trimmed V and J ends, which lost 0 bases and 11 bases, there was a span of 17 bases. The CDR3 is 15 residues long. Germline V gene data show CDR1 as MNHEY and CDR2 as SMNVEV (reference sequence).

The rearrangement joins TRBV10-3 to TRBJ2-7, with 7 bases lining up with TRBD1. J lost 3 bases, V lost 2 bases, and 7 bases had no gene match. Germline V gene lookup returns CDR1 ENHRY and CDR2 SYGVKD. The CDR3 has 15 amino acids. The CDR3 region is CAISEERTGNYEQYF. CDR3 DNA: TGTGCCATCAGTGAGGAGCGGACAGGAAACTACGAGCAGTACTTC.

DNA of the CDR3: TGCGCCAGCAGCCTGGGACAGGGCGCTAACTATGGCTACACCTTC. Residues: CASSLGQGANYGYTF. The rearrangement joins TRBV5-1 to TRBJ1-2, with 9 bases that match TRBD1. J lost 0 bases, V lost 4 bases, and 4 bases had no gene match. CDR3 length: 15 residues. Germline lookup yields CDR1 SGHRS and CDR2 YFSETQ.